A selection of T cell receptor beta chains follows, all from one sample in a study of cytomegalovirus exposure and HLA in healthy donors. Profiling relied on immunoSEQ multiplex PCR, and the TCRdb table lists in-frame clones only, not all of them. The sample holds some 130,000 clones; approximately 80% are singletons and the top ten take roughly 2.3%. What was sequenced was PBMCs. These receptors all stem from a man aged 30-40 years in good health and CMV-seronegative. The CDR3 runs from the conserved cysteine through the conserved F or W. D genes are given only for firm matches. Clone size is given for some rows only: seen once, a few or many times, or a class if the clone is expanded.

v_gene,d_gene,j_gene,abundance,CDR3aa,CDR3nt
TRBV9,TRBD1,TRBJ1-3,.,CASSSQGTSGNTIYF,TGTGCCAGCAGCTCACAGGGGACCTCTGGAAACACCATATATTTT
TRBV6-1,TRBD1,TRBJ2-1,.,CASTPGGWSYNEQFF,TGTGCCAGCACCCCAGGGGGTTGGTCCTACAATGAGCAGTTCTTC
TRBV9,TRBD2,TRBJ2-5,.,CASSVGTSGSQQYF,TGTGCCAGCAGCGTAGGGACTAGCGGGAGTCAGCAGTACTTC
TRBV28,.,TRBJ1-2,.,CASSSLGWRAYGYTF,TGTGCCAGCAGTTCTTTGGGATGGAGGGCCTATGGCTACACCTTC
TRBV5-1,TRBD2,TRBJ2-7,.,CASSLDRREVYF,TGCGCCAGCAGCTTGGACAGGCGGGAGGTATACTTC
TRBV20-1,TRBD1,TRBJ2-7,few,CSASYSGGRYF,TGCAGTGCTAGCTATTCAGGGGGCAGGTACTTC
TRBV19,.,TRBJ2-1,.,CASSLRDSYNEQFF,TGTGCCAGTAGTTTGAGGGACTCCTACAATGAGCAGTTCTTC
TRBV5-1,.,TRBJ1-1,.,CASSLGGFTEAFF,TGCGCCAGCAGCTTGGGCGGTTTCACTGAAGCTTTCTTT
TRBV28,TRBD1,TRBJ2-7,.,CASSTGQGAYEQYF,TGTGCCAGCAGTACGGGACAGGGGGCTTACGAGCAGTACTTC
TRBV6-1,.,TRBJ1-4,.,CASSQTGGTNEKLFF,TGTGCCAGCAGTCAAACCGGTGGAACTAATGAAAAACTGTTTTTT
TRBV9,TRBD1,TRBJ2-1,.,CASSATGLISNEQFF,TGTGCCAGCAGCGCGACAGGGTTGATTTCCAATGAGCAGTTCTTC
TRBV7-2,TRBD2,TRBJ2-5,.,CASSLYGSGETQYF,TGTGCCAGCAGCTTATATGGTAGCGGGGAGACCCAGTACTTC
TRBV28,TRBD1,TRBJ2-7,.,CASRQTGGGSYEQYF,TGTGCCAGCAGGCAGACAGGGGGCGGGTCCTACGAGCAGTACTTC
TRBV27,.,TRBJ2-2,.,CASSLWTTLGELFF,TGTGCCAGCAGTTTATGGACAACCCTCGGGGAGCTGTTTTTT
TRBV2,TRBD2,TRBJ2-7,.,CASDRGGAGTYEQYF,TGTGCCAGCGACCGGGGGGGGGCGGGAACCTACGAGCAGTACTTC
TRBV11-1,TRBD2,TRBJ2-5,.,CASSLARTSTVETQYF,TGTGCCAGCAGCTTAGCTCGGACTAGCACCGTAGAGACCCAGTACTTC
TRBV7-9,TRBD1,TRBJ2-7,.,CASSLVDRGHYEQYF,TGTGCCAGCAGCTTAGTAGACAGGGGGCACTACGAGCAGTACTTC
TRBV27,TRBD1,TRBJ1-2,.,CASSPRDRDVFYTF,TGTGCCAGCAGTCCCCGCGACAGGGACGTTTTCTACACCTTC
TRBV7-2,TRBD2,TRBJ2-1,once,CASSSLGLAGVQFTRQFF,TGTGCCAGCAGCTCCCTGGGACTAGCGGGAGTTCAGTTCACACGGCAGTTCTTC
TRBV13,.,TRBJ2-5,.,CASSSQQGTQYF,TGTGCCAGCAGCTCGCAACAGGGGACCCAGTACTTC
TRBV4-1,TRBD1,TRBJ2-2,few,CASTIGQGAVPGELFF,TGCGCCAGCACCATAGGACAGGGTGCCGTGCCCGGGGAGCTGTTTTTT
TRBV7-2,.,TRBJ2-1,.,CASSFGGKYNEQFF,TGTGCCAGCAGCTTCGGAGGGAAATACAATGAGCAGTTCTTC
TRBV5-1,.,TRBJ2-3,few,CASSAIPQGSRTDTQYF,TGCGCCAGCAGCGCCATTCCACAGGGAAGTCGCACAGATACGCAGTATTTT
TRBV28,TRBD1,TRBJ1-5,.,CASSLHDLGQADQPQHF,TGTGCCAGCAGTTTACATGACCTCGGACAGGCCGATCAGCCCCAGCATTTT